The 10 T cell receptor beta chains in this list originate from one sample, sequenced in a study of blood T cell repertoires in COVID-19. The protocol was immunoSEQ multiplex PCR, while the TCRdb copy is restricted to in-frame clones and leaves out a portion. The sample holds about 45,000 clones; about 83% are singletons and the top ten take 5.5% to 6.5%. Sequencing was done on a sample of peripheral blood. The receptors shown here come from a woman older than 75 with acute or convalescent COVID-19.

The gene calls are TRBV7-9 and TRBJ1-2; D is undetermined. Trimming took 1 base from V and 1 from J, leaving 7 bases between them. This CDR3 has 14 residues. Germline lookup yields CDR1 SEHNR and CDR2 FQNEAQ (reference sequence). CDR3 residues: CASSLGQNNYGYTF. Written as DNA, the CDR3 is TGTGCCAGCAGCTTAGGGCAGAATAACTATGGCTACACCTTC.

CDR3 loop: CASSLGASTDTQYF. The DNA for the CDR3 is TGTGCCAGCAGCTTGGGGGCTAGCACAGATACGCAGTATTTT. The V and J genes are TRBV5-6 and TRBJ2-3; unclear D gene. Trimming pared 0 bases from V and 0 bases from J, leaving 5 bases between. Per the germline V gene, CDR1 is SGHDT and CDR2 is YYEEEE. The CDR3 extends over 14 amino acids. Supplemented by reference TRBV5-6 and TRBJ2-3, the full variable domain reads DAGVTQSPTHLIKTRGQQVTLRCSPKSGHDTVSWYQQALGQGPQFIFQYYEEEERQRGNFPDRFSGHQFPNYSSELNVNALLLGDSALYLCASSLGASTDTQYFGPGTRLTVL.

This clone has just a few counts. The CDR3 here is CASRVLAMGETQYF. CDR3 nucleotides: TGTGCCAGCAGGGTGCTAGCGATGGGGGAGACCCAGTACTTC. The chain employs TRBV2 and TRBJ2-5; TRBD2 might be the D (6 bases). CDR1 and CDR2 from the germline V gene are SNHLY and FYNNEI. The V and J ends lost 6 bases and 5 bases respectively, with 16 bases between them. This CDR3 has 14 amino acids.

The V gene is TRBV27, the J gene TRBJ2-1; TRBD2 is a possible D gene (5 bases). The germline CDR1 and CDR2 sequences are MNHEY and SMNVEV (reference sequence). The CDR3 runs 17 residues. The V and J ends lost 2 bases and 0 bases respectively, with 14 bases between them. The CDR3 coding sequence is TGTGCCAGCAGTTTAAGAACCGACTACTCCTCCTACAATGAGCAGTTCTTC. It translates to CASSLRTDYSSYNEQFF.

This clone was seen a handful of times. This rearrangement joins TRBV3-1 (or the pseudogene TRBV3-2) to TRBJ2-3, with D unclear. V lost 2 bases to trimming and J lost 6 bases, with 9 bases between them. From germline, CDR1 is LGHDT and CDR2 YNNKEL (reference sequence). The CDR3 sequence is 13 residues long. The CDR3 DNA is TGTGCCAGCAGCCAATTTATCCGGGATACGCAGTATTTT. It codes for CASSQFIRDTQYF.

V usage is TRBV25-1 and J usage is TRBJ2-7; 7 bases line up with TRBD1. This CDR3 has 14 amino acids. The ends lost 5 bases at V and 0 bases at J; junction bases unmatched: 4. Germline V CDR1 and CDR2: MGHDK, SYGVNS. The CDR3 here is CASSPGQISYEQYF. CDR3 coding DNA: TGTGCCAGCAGTCCGGGACAGATCTCCTACGAGCAGTACTTC.

J is TRBJ1-1 and V is TRBV2, with D uncertain. CDR1 and CDR2 from the germline V gene are SNHLY and FYNNEI. Trimming pared 5 bases from V and 0 bases from J, leaving 10 bases between. The CDR3 runs to 14 residues. The CDR3 region is CASSTSLLNTEAFF. The CDR3 coding sequence is TGTGCCAGCAGTACTAGCCTCCTGAACACTGAAGCTTTCTTT.

The chain is built from TRBV7-9 and TRBJ2-2, with D perhaps TRBD1 (5 bases). The germline gives CDR1 SEHNR, CDR2 FQNEAQ (reference sequence). V was trimmed by 3 bases and J by 2 bases, leaving 10 bases between them. The CDR3 is 15 amino acids. CDR3 sequence: CASSFAGINTGELFF. CDR3 DNA sequence: TGTGCCAGCAGCTTCGCAGGGATCAACACCGGGGAGCTGTTTTTT.

CDR3 sequence (DNA): TGTGCCAGTAGTATTCTTAGGGGGCGCGTGCAGTTCTTC. This gives the protein CASSILRGRVQFF. J is TRBJ2-1 and V is TRBV19, with 7 bases fitting TRBD1. Germline lookup yields CDR1 LNHDA and CDR2 SQIVND (reference sequence). V shed 3 bases and J 12 bases; nucleotides not matched to a gene: 8. This CDR3 is 13 amino acids long. The whole variable domain, remainder taken from reference TRBV19 and TRBJ2-1, is DGGITQSPKYLFRKEGQNVTLSCEQNLNHDAMYWYRQDPGQGLRLIYYSQIVNDFQKGDIAEGYSVSREKKESFPLTVTSAQKNPTAFYLCASSILRGRVQFFGPGTRLTVL.

This clone was found a few times. The rearrangement joins TRBV6-5 to TRBJ1-6; D might be TRBD1 (5 bases). Trimming cost V 2 bases and J 10 bases, with 12 bases left between them. The CDR3 covers 14 residues. Germline lookup yields CDR1 MNHEY and CDR2 SVGAGI. The CDR3 here is CASSYGTGESPLHF. The CDR3 coding sequence is TGTGCCAGCAGTTACGGGACGGGGGAATCACCCCTCCACTTT.